A single T cell receptor beta chain is shown here with its context. Separate from the roughly 610-subject first cohort, the roughly 120-subject validation cohort was the one that the donors belonged to. The data were obtained in a study of cytomegalovirus exposure and HLA in healthy donors. There are 15 residues in the CDR3. V shed 4 bases and J shed 3 bases, with 17 bases lying between them. The V gene's germline CDR1 is SGHDT and CDR2 YYEEEE. Clones were sequenced by immunoSEQ multiplex PCR, and TCRdb holds only the in-frame ones, with some missing. This sample has more than 150,000 clones, with roughly 84% found just once.

The chain combines TRBV5-6 with TRBJ2-7; no clear D. The receptor was derived from a man in his late teens or twenties in good health and CMV-seropositive. Sample: PBMCs. In DNA, the CDR3 is TGTGCCAGCAGCCCCCGAGCCATAGCCCTCTACGAGCAGTACTTC. Translated, it gives CASSPRAIALYEQYF.